This TCR beta chain was obtained from a study of T cell responses to AZD1222 COVID-19 vaccine. The study's findings and limits: Increases in Spike-specific TCR breadth and depth were seen after two AZD1222 doses. Spike-wide coverage was observed for vaccine-associated CD4 TCRs, with dominant responses at 160-218 and 743-854.

Note on this clone: What it recognizes is unknown.

Profiling relied on immunoSEQ multiplex PCR, and the TCRdb table lists in-frame clones only, not all of them. This sample yields 140,000 to 150,000 clones, of which nearly 90% are seen a single time; approximately 5.4% belongs to the top ten. The V gene's germline CDR1 is LNHDA and CDR2 SQIVND (reference sequence). V lost 5 bases to trimming and J lost 4 bases; unmatched junction nucleotides: 5. This CDR3 comprises 14 residues. The source of this sequence is an adult who received the MenACWY meningococcal vaccine as a control. J is TRBJ1-5 and V is TRBV19, with TRBD1 matching 7 bases. The input for sequencing was peripheral blood, taken 28 days after the second dose of the MenACWY control vaccine. Written as DNA, the CDR3 is TGTGCCAGTAGTTTAGGACAGGAGAATCAGCCCCAGCATTTT. It is translated as CASSLGQENQPQHF.